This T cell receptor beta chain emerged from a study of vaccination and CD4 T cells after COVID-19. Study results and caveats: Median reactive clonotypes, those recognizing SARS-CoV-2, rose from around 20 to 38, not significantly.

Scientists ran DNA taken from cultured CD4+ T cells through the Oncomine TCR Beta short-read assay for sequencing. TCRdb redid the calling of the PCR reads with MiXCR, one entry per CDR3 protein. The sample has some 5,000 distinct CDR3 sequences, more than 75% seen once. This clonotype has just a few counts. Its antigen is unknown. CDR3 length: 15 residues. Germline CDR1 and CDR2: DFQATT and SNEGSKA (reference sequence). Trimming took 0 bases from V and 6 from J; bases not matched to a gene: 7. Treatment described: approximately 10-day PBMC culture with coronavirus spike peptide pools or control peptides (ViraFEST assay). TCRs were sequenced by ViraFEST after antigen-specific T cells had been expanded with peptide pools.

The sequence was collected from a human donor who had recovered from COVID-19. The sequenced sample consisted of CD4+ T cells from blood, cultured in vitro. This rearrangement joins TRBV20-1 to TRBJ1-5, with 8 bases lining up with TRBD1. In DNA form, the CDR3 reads TGCAGTGCTAGAGATTTTCAGGGGGCAGGTCAGCCCCAGCATTTT. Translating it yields CSARDFQGAGQPQHF.